The 23 T cell receptor beta chains given below trace back to one sample, sequenced in a study of T cell repertoires in cytomegalovirus infection. TCRdb independently ran MiXCR on the reads; one entry per CDR3 protein. The sample has around 69,000 distinct CDR3 sequences, more than 25% seen once. No antigen has been assigned to these receptors. The specimen comprised CD8+ T cells from cultured PBMCs, sampled from culture after CMV antigen stimulation. These receptors originate from a human donor in good health (CMV status not recorded). Some clones in this sample may be carry-over from other donors' samples.

This clonotype was observed a handful of times. This chain joins TRBV10-3 and TRBJ2-3, with a tentative D call TRBD2 (5 bases). CDR3 length: 14 residues. Germline CDR1 and CDR2: ENHRY and SYGVKD. V was clipped by 0 bases and J by 6 bases, with 10 bases between them. CDR3 sequence reads: CAISESKGGDTQYF. The CDR3 bases are TGTGCCATCAGTGAGTCCAAGGGCGGGGATACGCAGTATTTT.

The table lists this clonotype with many counts. This chain joins TRBV4-3 and TRBJ2-1, with a possible D match to TRBD2 (6 bases). Germline V gene lookup returns CDR1 LGHNA and CDR2 YSLEER. This CDR3 has 15 amino acids. V lost 0 bases and J 4 bases, leaving 10 bases between the germline ends. Here the CDR3 reads CASSQDGSRYNEQFF. CDR3 DNA sequence: TGCGCCAGCAGCCAAGACGGGAGTAGGTACAATGAGCAGTTCTTC.

The V call is TRBV4-3, the J call TRBJ1-1; D gene ambiguous. Germline values: CDR1 LGHNA, CDR2 YSLEER. Trimming took 0 bases from V and 1 from J, leaving 9 bases between them. CDR3 length: 15 amino acids. CDR3 nucleotides: TGCGCCAGCAGCCAAGATCGGCCGGGGAACACTGAAGCTTTCTTT. Its translation: CASSQDRPGNTEAFF.

The chain recombines TRBV6-5 with TRBJ2-2, with TRBD2 identical over 12 bases. V shed 3 bases and J 4 bases; nucleotides not matched to a gene: 3. The CDR3 spans 16 residues. Germline V gene data show CDR1 as MNHEY and CDR2 as SVGAGI. DNA for the CDR3: TGTGCCAGCAGTTATTCTAGCGGGAGGGCCACCGGGGAGCTGTTTTTT. It encodes CASSYSSGRATGELFF.

The rearrangement joins TRBV4-3 to TRBJ2-7; the D is unclear. Germline V gene lookup returns CDR1 LGHNA and CDR2 YSLEER. V was pared by 5 bases and J by 2 bases, with 13 bases between. The CDR3 contains 14 residues. In nucleotides, the CDR3 is TGCGCCAGCAGCTCTCGCGGCGGAGCCTACGAGCAGTACTTC. Amino acid sequence: CASSSRGGAYEQYF.

The table lists this clonotype with a few counts. J is TRBJ2-1 and V is TRBV24-1; 7 bases map to TRBD2. CDR3 length equals 17 residues. V dropped 4 bases and J dropped 5; count of bases not matched to a gene: 13. Germline-derived CDR1 and CDR2 are KGHDR and SFDVKD. The CDR3 region is CATSEGALAISHNEQFF. The CDR3 nucleotides are TGTGCCACCAGTGAAGGGGCACTAGCGATAAGCCACAATGAGCAGTTCTTC.

The chain has TRBV30 and TRBJ1-1; D is unclear. The germline gives CDR1 GTSNPN, CDR2 SVGIG (reference sequence). The CDR3 spans 13 residues. Trimming removed 0 bases at V and 3 bases at J, with 8 bases between. The CDR3 nucleotides are TGTGCCTGGAGTGTCTACTCTTACACTGAAGCTTTCTTT. It specifies CAWSVYSYTEAFF.

The CDR3 reads CASSDRTDNQPQHF. The CDR3 region has the DNA TGTGCCAGCAGCGACAGGACAGACAATCAGCCCCAGCATTTT. The J gene is TRBJ1-5, the V gene TRBV7-6; D perhaps matches TRBD1 (6 bases). This CDR3 has 14 amino acids. Germline V gene sequence: CDR1 SGHVS, CDR2 FNYEAQ. The V gene lost 5 bases and the J gene lost 3 bases, with 11 bases spanning the gap.

The V gene is TRBV10-2, the J gene TRBJ1-1; perhaps TRBD1 as D (6 bases). This CDR3 contains 14 residues. Germline V gene lookup returns CDR1 WSHSY and CDR2 SAAADI. V was pared by 0 bases and J by 10 bases, with 15 bases between. The CDR3 reads CASSESGGSRGAFF. The CDR3, as DNA: TGCGCCAGCAGTGAGTCAGGGGGGTCCAGAGGAGCTTTCTTT.

This clonotype was counted many times. This rearrangement joins TRBV6-1 to TRBJ2-7; D possibly corresponds to TRBD2 (6 bases). This CDR3 is 14 amino acids long. The V gene lost 6 bases and the J gene lost 5 bases, with 17 bases spanning the gap. CDR1 MNHNS and CDR2 SASEGT come from the germline V gene. CDR3: CASRETSFKDEQYF. The CDR3, as DNA: TGTGCCAGCAGGGAGACTAGTTTTAAGGACGAGCAGTACTTC.

In its sample, this clonotype was seen many times. The CDR3 region has the DNA TGTGCCAGCAGCTTAGGACAGGGATACGCCTATGGCTACACCTTC. As protein: CASSLGQGYAYGYTF. V and J are TRBV7-2 and TRBJ1-2, with TRBD1 matching over 7 bases. There are 15 residues in the CDR3. Germline CDR1 is SGHTA and CDR2 is FQGNSA. V lost 1 base to trimming and J lost 4 bases; unmatched junction nucleotides: 6.

The J gene is TRBJ1-2, the V gene TRBV27; possible D gene TRBD1, 6 bases. The length of the CDR3 is 13 residues. Trimming left V 6 bases short and J 6 bases short, with 14 bases between. The germline V gene encodes CDR1 MNHEY and CDR2 SMNVEV (reference sequence). The CDR3 loop is CASSLGATDGYTF. The CDR3 nucleotides are TGTGCCAGCAGCCTGGGGGCGACAGATGGCTACACCTTC.

The chain uses TRBV30 and TRBJ1-1; D not certain. This CDR3 region has 11 residues. Germline V gene data show CDR1 as GTSNPN and CDR2 as SVGIG (reference sequence). V lost 2 bases and J lost 0, with 1 base in between. The CDR3 loop reads CAWSLNTEAFF. The DNA for the CDR3 is TGTGCCTGGAGTTTGAACACTGAAGCTTTCTTT.

V gene TRBV7-3 combines with J gene TRBJ1-6; D gene uncertain. This CDR3 contains 13 residues. V lost 5 bases and J 7 bases, leaving 9 bases between the germline ends. Germline V lookup: CDR1 SGHTA, CDR2 FQGTGA. CDR3: CASSPSRNSPLHF. CDR3 coding DNA: TGTGCCAGCAGCCCATCCAGGAATTCACCCCTCCACTTT. Full variable domain (missing parts from reference TRBV7-3 and TRBJ1-6): GAGVSQTPSNKVTEKGKYVELRCDPISGHTALYWYRQSLGQGPEFLIYFQGTGAADDSGLPNDRFFAVRPEGSVSTLKIQRTERGDSAVYLCASSPSRNSPLHFGNGTRLTVT.

This clonotype was counted many times. The rearrangement uses TRBV28 and TRBJ1-1; tentatively, D is TRBD1 (5 bases). The CDR3 is made up of 15 amino acids. Germline V gives CDR1 MDHEN, CDR2 SYDVKM. The ends were cut back, 7 bases at V and 3 bases at J, with 18 bases in the middle. Written as DNA, the CDR3 is TGTGCCAGCACCCCCGACCCCCGGGGGTACACTGAAGCTTTCTTT. It is translated as CASTPDPRGYTEAFF.

This clonotype was seen a few times. The rearrangement joins TRBV2 to TRBJ1-3, with D tentatively TRBD1 (5 bases). V lost 7 bases and J 4 bases, leaving 23 bases between the germline ends. Germline V gives CDR1 SNHLY, CDR2 FYNNEI. CDR3 length: 17 amino acids. Here the CDR3 DNA reads TGTGCCAGCATTGCGAGAACTGGGACTCTATCCGGAAACACCATATATTTT. Protein sequence: CASIARTGTLSGNTIYF.

The V and J genes are TRBV7-9 and TRBJ2-7; 8 bases align to TRBD1. J was trimmed by 0 bases and V by 1 base; bases with no gene match: 8. Germline V lookup: CDR1 SEHNR, CDR2 FQNEAQ (reference sequence). This CDR3 has 17 amino acids. This chain's CDR3 is CASSLVGQGASSYEQYF. As DNA, the CDR3 is TGTGCCAGCAGCTTAGTGGGCCAGGGGGCGAGCTCCTACGAGCAGTACTTC.

This clonotype was observed a few times. The chain has TRBV28 and TRBJ1-1; 8 positions match TRBD1. The V gene end was trimmed by 3 bases and the J gene end by 7 bases; junction bases not matched to a gene: 10. This CDR3 spans 15 amino acids. In germline, CDR1 is MDHEN, CDR2 SYDVKM. Here the CDR3 reads CASSFPRTGTHEAFF. The CDR3 nucleotides are TGTGCCAGCAGTTTCCCCCGGACAGGGACACATGAAGCTTTCTTT.

DNA of the CDR3: TGTGCCAGCAGCGCAGTGCTTGCGGGAGAATACAATGAGCAGTTCTTC. Amino acid sequence: CASSAVLAGEYNEQFF. The V call is TRBV5-4, the J call TRBJ2-1; 7 nucleotides line up with TRBD2. The length of the CDR3 is 16 residues. Trimming at V came to 4 bases and at J to 4 bases, leaving 11 bases not matched to a gene. Germline-derived CDR1 and CDR2 are SGHNT and YYREEE (reference sequence).

The chain carries TRBV28 and TRBJ1-5, with D perhaps TRBD1 (5 bases). This CDR3 region has 13 residues. V was shortened by 5 bases and J by 7 bases, with 12 bases between the two germline ends. The germline V gene has CDR1 MDHEN and CDR2 SYDVKM. CDR3 sequence reads: CASSPFGDQPQHF. Written as DNA, the CDR3 is TGTGCCAGCAGTCCCTTCGGGGACCAGCCCCAGCATTTT.

This clonotype was detected ten times or more. J is TRBJ2-3 and V is TRBV7-9; D perhaps matches TRBD1 (6 bases). Trimming took off 5 bases at V and 2 bases at J, with 11 bases between the two ends. The CDR3 has 14 residues. Germline V gene lookup returns CDR1 SEHNR and CDR2 FQNEAQ (reference sequence). The CDR3 DNA reads as TGTGCCAGCAGCCCAACAGGGATCACAGATACGCAGTATTTT. This sequence encodes CASSPTGITDTQYF.

V is TRBV11-3 and J is TRBJ1-1; 7 positions match TRBD1. Looked up from germline, CDR1 is SGHNT and CDR2 is YENEEA. J gave up 1 base and V 5 bases, and 19 bases lay outside the gene matches. This CDR3 has 19 amino acids. The CDR3 bases are TGTGCCAGCAGCCTTCCCCCTACAGGGGAGAATTTCAAGAACACTGAAGCTTTCTTT. Protein product: CASSLPPTGENFKNTEAFF.

The chain carries TRBV6-6 and TRBJ2-6, with D possibly matching TRBD2 (5 bases). Trimming removed 5 bases at V and 0 bases at J, with 14 bases between. The CDR3 runs 17 residues. CDR1 and CDR2 (germline): MNHNY, SVGAGI (reference sequence). Here the CDR3 reads CASSRGIPSSGANVLTF. The CDR3 nucleotides are TGTGCCAGCAGTAGAGGGATACCTAGCTCTGGGGCCAACGTCCTGACTTTC.